This T cell receptor (beta chain) was identified during a study of blood T cells in healthy people across ages. Sample-barcoded 5' priming and a J-beta primer mix drove a second PCR of roughly 6 to 12 cycles. From the 5' RACE reads, TCRdb called clonotypes with MiXCR, one entry per CDR3 protein. The data hold under 950,000 distinct CDR3 sequences, with 22% observed a single time. With 8 bases removed from V and 5 bases from J, the gap between germline ends came to 15 bases. The length of the CDR3 is 13 residues. CDR1 and CDR2 from the germline V gene are SEHNR and FQNEAQ (reference sequence). Material for sequencing was blood. The TCR was taken from a man aged 65-85 years in good health. J is TRBJ2-5 and V is TRBV7-9; D is ambiguous. CDR3 DNA sequence: TGTGCCAGCGAGGAGTCCCTCGGGGAGACCCAGTACTTC. Amino acids: CASEESLGETQYF.